The 28 T cell receptor beta chains reported below all come from one sample, sequenced in a study of control samples from healthy donors and cancer patients. Clones were sequenced by immunoSEQ multiplex PCR, and TCRdb holds only the in-frame ones, with some missing. This sample yields about 110,000 clones, of which roughly 90% are seen a single time; 3.7% belongs to the top ten. The sequencing sample was made of PBMCs. The origin of the receptors is a woman between 55 and 75 years old with lung cancer.

The J gene is TRBJ2-5, the V gene TRBV27; possible D gene TRBD2, 7 bases. Germline V lookup: CDR1 MNHEY, CDR2 SMNVEV (reference sequence). Deletions cut 8 bases from V and 5 bases from J, with 21 bases between. The CDR3 length is 15 residues. The CDR3 bases are TGTGCCAGCTCACGAGGGGGAGGGGTCCGGGAGACCCAGTACTTC. This codes for CASSRGGGVRETQYF.

CDR3 loop: CASSEAEQFF. The CDR3 region has the DNA TGTGCCAGCAGTGAAGCGGAGCAGTTCTTC. The chain employs TRBV6-1 and TRBJ2-1, with unresolved D. Germline lookup yields CDR1 MNHNS and CDR2 SASEGT. This CDR3 has 10 residues. V was cut by 0 bases and J by 10 bases, with 1 base left in between.

This clone showed up just once. The chain carries TRBV3-1 (or the pseudogene TRBV3-2) and TRBJ2-1, with TRBD2 matching over 8 bases. Germline-derived CDR1 and CDR2 are LGHDT and YNNKEL (reference sequence). V lost 2 bases to trimming and J lost 7 bases; unmatched junction nucleotides: 7. The CDR3 is made up of 15 amino acids. The CDR3 region has the DNA TGTGCCAGCAGCCAACAACTAGCGGCTGGAAATGAGCAGTTCTTC. It yields the protein CASSQQLAAGNEQFF.

V is TRBV5-6 and J is TRBJ2-7; D perhaps matches TRBD2 (5 bases). The CDR3 contains 12 residues. V was trimmed by 6 bases and J by 0 bases, leaving 7 bases between them. The germline V gene encodes CDR1 SGHDT and CDR2 YYEEEE. CDR3 sequence: CASTGFSYEQYF. CDR3 DNA sequence: TGTGCCAGCACGGGGTTCTCCTACGAGCAGTACTTC.

The rearrangement uses TRBV7-3 and TRBJ2-5, with unresolved D. The germline V gene encodes CDR1 SGHTA and CDR2 FQGTGA. The CDR3 has 15 amino acids. The V end was cut by 1 base, the J end by 4 bases, with 13 bases between. The CDR3 loop reads CASSLNLGGVETQYF. CDR3 bases: TGTGCCAGCAGCTTAAATTTGGGTGGGGTAGAGACCCAGTACTTC.

The rearrangement uses TRBV6-5 and TRBJ1-5; 10 bases line up with TRBD1. The CDR3 totals 14 residues. The germline CDR1 and CDR2 sequences are MNHEY and SVGAGI. V dropped 4 bases and J dropped 5; count of bases not matched to a gene: 2. The CDR3 sequence is CASSWGTGDQPQHF. The CDR3 region has the DNA TGTGCCAGCAGTTGGGGGACAGGGGATCAGCCCCAGCATTTT.

The chain carries TRBV6-1 and TRBJ2-7, with 10 positions matching TRBD2. In germline, CDR1 is MNHNS, CDR2 SASEGT. This CDR3 comprises 17 residues. V lost 0 bases to trimming and J lost 0 bases; unmatched junction nucleotides: 5. The CDR3 here is CASSEALSSGSSYEQYF. The CDR3 DNA reads TGTGCCAGCAGTGAAGCGCTTTCTAGCGGGAGCTCCTACGAGCAGTACTTC.

This clone appeared a few times. The chain employs TRBV19 and TRBJ1-2; D is uncertain. The CDR3 runs to 12 residues. Germline lookup yields CDR1 LNHDA and CDR2 SQIVND (reference sequence). Trimming left V 7 bases short and J 4 bases short, with 10 bases between. In DNA, the CDR3 is TGTGCCAGTACTTTAGAGGGCTATGGCTACACCTTC. Translation: CASTLEGYGYTF. The whole variable domain, remainder taken from reference TRBV19 and TRBJ1-2, is DGGITQSPKYLFRKEGQNVTLSCEQNLNHDAMYWYRQDPGQGLRLIYYSQIVNDFQKGDIAEGYSVSREKKESFPLTVTSAQKNPTAFYLCASTLEGYGYTFGSGTRLTVV.

J is TRBJ1-4 and V is TRBV12-3 or TRBV12-4, with D possibly being TRBD1 (6 bases). V lost 7 bases and J 7 bases, leaving 13 bases between the germline ends. CDR3 length: 13 residues. The chain's CDR3 is CASTRGSVEKLFF. CDR3 DNA sequence: TGTGCCAGCACCAGGGGCTCAGTTGAAAAACTGTTTTTT.

The chain combines TRBV5-1 with TRBJ2-3; 7 bases agree with TRBD1. The CDR3 runs to 15 residues. The germline V gene has CDR1 SGHRS and CDR2 YFSETQ. V was pared by 4 bases and J by 6 bases, with 11 bases of the junction left unmatched. The CDR3 reads CASSKGQIHEDTQYF. The CDR3 DNA follows: TGCGCCAGCAGCAAGGGACAGATACATGAGGATACGCAGTATTTT.

The V and J genes are TRBV7-9 and TRBJ2-1; 10 positions agree with TRBD2. The CDR3 contains 15 residues. V shed 6 bases and J 5 bases; nucleotides not matched to a gene: 7. The germline V gene encodes CDR1 SEHNR and CDR2 FQNEAQ (reference sequence). CDR3: CASRFSGGANNEQFF. The CDR3 DNA reads TGTGCCAGCAGGTTCAGCGGGGGGGCCAACAATGAGCAGTTCTTC.

V and J are TRBV28 and TRBJ2-5; D unclear. V lost 7 bases, J lost 8 bases, and 14 bases lay in between. The CDR3 is 12 amino acids. The germline CDR1 and CDR2 sequences are MDHEN and SYDVKM. As DNA, the CDR3 is TGTGCCAGCACCAACCTTGGGCGAACCCAGTACTTC. Translation: CASTNLGRTQYF.

The chain employs TRBV6-2 or TRBV6-3 and TRBJ1-5, with TRBD1 as a possible D gene (5 bases). The ends were cut back, 2 bases at V and 8 bases at J, with 7 bases in the middle. The V gene's germline CDR1 is MNHEY and CDR2 SVGEGT. This CDR3 has 12 residues. CDR3 protein: CASSYIGEPQHF. For the CDR3, the DNA is TGTGCCAGCAGTTACATAGGGGAGCCCCAGCATTTT.

The chain links TRBV29-1 to TRBJ1-1; D gene uncertain. From germline, CDR1 is SQVTM and CDR2 ANQGSEA. V was trimmed by 3 bases and J by 10 bases, leaving 15 bases between them. CDR3 length equals 12 residues. CDR3 DNA: TGCAGCGTTGATGGCGGTGAGGTGCCAGCTTTCTTT. It translates to CSVDGGEVPAFF.

With respect to this clone: A read error may produce the germline difference seen at one junction end. This chain connects TRBV7-7 to TRBJ2-3; D not resolved. CDR3 size: 13 residues. The V gene's germline CDR1 is SSHAT and CDR2 FNYEAQ (reference sequence). The CDR3 DNA is TGTGCTAGCAGCTTAGAGACCACAGATACGCAGTATTTT. Residues: CASSLETTDTQYF.

The V and J genes are TRBV6-5 and TRBJ1-2; D is uncertain. CDR1 is MNHEY and CDR2 is SVGAGI in the germline V gene. This CDR3 is 16 amino acids long. The V end was cut by 0 bases, the J end by 4 bases, with 15 bases between. CDR3 DNA sequence: TGTGCCAGCAGTTACTCGGCCTCCTACTTCGGCTATGGCTACACCTTC. This translates into CASSYSASYFGYGYTF.

V is TRBV19 and J is TRBJ2-7, with D maybe TRBD2 (5 bases). The length of the CDR3 is 14 residues. V dropped 9 bases and J dropped 2 bases, with 17 bases sitting between them. Germline CDR1 is LNHDA and CDR2 is SQIVND (reference sequence). The CDR3 DNA reads TGTGCCAGCAACCGAGGCGGGTTCCCCTACGAGCAGTACTTC. Translation: CASNRGGFPYEQYF.

The table lists this clone with a few counts. V is TRBV11-2 and J is TRBJ2-3; perhaps TRBD2 as D (6 bases). The germline CDR1 and CDR2 sequences are SGHAT and FQNNGV. Trimming removed 5 bases from V and 2 bases from J, with 17 bases in between. This CDR3 has 16 residues. This CDR3 is CASSPSRDFYTDTQYF. Written as DNA, the CDR3 is TGTGCCAGCAGCCCATCCCGGGACTTTTACACAGATACGCAGTATTTT.

Points on this clone: Other DNA sequences within the sample encode an identical CDR3. The J gene is TRBJ2-7, the V gene TRBV2, with D maybe TRBD2 (5 bases). Trimming pared 5 bases from V and 4 bases from J, leaving 9 bases between. CDR1 and CDR2 from the germline V gene are SNHLY and FYNNEI. The length of the CDR3 is 12 residues. In DNA form, the CDR3 reads TGTGCCAGCAGTAGGACTGGTTACGAGCAGTACTTC. Translated, it gives CASSRTGYEQYF.

The chain recombines TRBV29-1 with TRBJ2-3, with TRBD2 identical over 7 bases. The CDR3 spans 15 residues. CDR1 and CDR2 (germline): SQVTM, ANQGSEA. V shed 4 bases and J 2 bases; nucleotides not matched to a gene: 9. The CDR3 coding sequence is TGCAGCGTTGTATCGCTAGCGGCACTCACAGATACGCAGTATTTT. Its protein product is CSVVSLAALTDTQYF.

This chain uses TRBV6-2 or TRBV6-3 with TRBJ1-2; a weak D match, TRBD1 (5 bases). The V gene lost 7 bases and the J gene lost 6 bases, with 15 bases spanning the gap. CDR3 length equals 13 residues. Per germline, CDR1 MNHEY and CDR2 SVGEGT. CDR3 residues: CASTPDMGHGYTF. In DNA, the CDR3 is TGTGCCAGCACCCCTGACATGGGGCATGGCTACACCTTC.

This chain joins TRBV6-6 and TRBJ1-1; D is undetermined. V shed 0 bases and J shed 3 bases, with 2 bases lying between them. Germline V gene sequence: CDR1 MNHNY, CDR2 SVGAGI (reference sequence). The CDR3 extends over 12 amino acids. The CDR3 nucleotides read TGTGCCAGCAGTTACTCGGACACTGAAGCTTTCTTT. Translation: CASSYSDTEAFF.

The chain is built from TRBV5-1 and TRBJ2-1; weak D call: TRBD2 (6 bases). The CDR3 has 14 amino acids. V was pared by 6 bases and J by 3 bases, with 13 bases between. Germline V CDR1 and CDR2: SGHRS, YFSETQ. The CDR3 loop reads CASTRTTNYNEQFF. The DNA of the CDR3 is TGCGCCAGCACTCGGACTACTAACTACAATGAGCAGTTCTTC.

The V call is TRBV21-1, the J call TRBJ1-6; TRBD1, the D gene given by the table, was not confirmed from the DNA. TRBV21-1 is assigned pseudogene status. This CDR3 contains 15 residues. CDR3 residues: CASSKATQGSSPLHF. As DNA, the CDR3 is TGTGCCAGCAGCAAAGCGACACAGGGGAGTTCACCCCTCCACTTT.

This clone was found a few times. A read error may produce the germline difference seen at one junction end. This chain connects TRBV7-6 to TRBJ2-1; either TRBD1 or TRBD2 may supply D (7 bases each). Germline CDR1 SGHVS, CDR2 FNYEAQ. This CDR3 has 18 amino acids. The CDR3 loop is CASSVAPQGEGSYNEQFF. The DNA of the CDR3 is TGTGCCAGCAGCGTAGCTCCCCAGGGGGAGGGTTCTTACAATGAGCAGTTCTTC. The full variable domain, in which reference TRBV7-6 and TRBJ2-1 provide the parts outside the CDR3, is GAGVSQSPRYKVTKRGQDVALRCDPISGHVSLYWYRQALGQGPEFLTYFNYEAQQDKSGLPNDRFSAERPEGSISTLTIQRTEQRDSAMYRCASSVAPQGEGSYNEQFFGPGTRLTVL.

This clone appeared once. The chain is built from TRBV18 and TRBJ2-7, with D tentatively TRBD2 (7 bases). Trimming shortened V by 6 bases and J by 3 bases, and 21 bases separated the two germline ends. In germline, CDR1 is KGHSH, CDR2 LQKENI. The CDR3 is made up of 16 amino acids. As DNA, the CDR3 is TGTGCCAGCTCCCCTGGGGGGGGGCCGACGTACTACGAGCAGTACTTC. Translation: CASSPGGGPTYYEQYF. Combining the CDR3 with reference TRBV18 and TRBJ2-7 gives the whole variable domain NAGVMQNPRHLVRRRGQEARLRCSPMKGHSHVYWYRQLPEEGLKFMVYLQKENIIDESGMPKERFSAEFPKEGPSILRIQQVVRGDSAAYFCASSPGGGPTYYEQYFGPGTRLTVT.

The J gene is TRBJ2-2, the V gene TRBV10-3; 14 positions match TRBD2. The length of the CDR3 is 18 residues. CDR1 and CDR2 (germline): ENHRY, SYGVKD. The trim removed 0 bases at V and 3 bases at J, leaving 3 bases unmatched. The CDR3 loop reads CAISESLGLAGDTGELFF. The CDR3 bases are TGTGCCATCAGTGAGTCATTGGGACTAGCGGGAGACACCGGGGAGCTGTTTTTT.

This clone was recorded once. V usage is TRBV25-1 and J usage is TRBJ2-7; 9 bases map to TRBD1. Per the germline V gene, CDR1 is MGHDK and CDR2 is SYGVNS. J gave up 0 bases and V 5 bases, and 11 bases lay outside the gene matches. The CDR3 sequence is 17 residues long. CDR3 region: CASSPSSEQGASYEQYF. Written as DNA, the CDR3 is TGTGCCAGCAGTCCATCTTCCGAACAGGGGGCCTCCTACGAGCAGTACTTC.